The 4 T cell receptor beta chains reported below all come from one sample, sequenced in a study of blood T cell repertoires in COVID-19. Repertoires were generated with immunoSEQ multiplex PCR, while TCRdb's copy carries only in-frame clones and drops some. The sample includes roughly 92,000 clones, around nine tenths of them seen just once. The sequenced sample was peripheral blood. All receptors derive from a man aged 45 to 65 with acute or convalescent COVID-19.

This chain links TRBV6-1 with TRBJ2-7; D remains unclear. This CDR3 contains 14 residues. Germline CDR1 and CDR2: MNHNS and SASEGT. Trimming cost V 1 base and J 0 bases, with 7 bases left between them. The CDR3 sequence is CASSEGLSSYEQYF. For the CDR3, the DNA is TGTGCCAGCAGTGAAGGACTCAGCTCCTACGAGCAGTACTTC.

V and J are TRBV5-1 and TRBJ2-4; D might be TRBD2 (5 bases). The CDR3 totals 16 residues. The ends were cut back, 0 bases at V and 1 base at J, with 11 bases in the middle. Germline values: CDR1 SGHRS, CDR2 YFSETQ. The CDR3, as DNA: TGCGCCAGCAGCTTGGGTCCGGGGATGGCCAAAAACATTCAGTACTTC. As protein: CASSLGPGMAKNIQYF.

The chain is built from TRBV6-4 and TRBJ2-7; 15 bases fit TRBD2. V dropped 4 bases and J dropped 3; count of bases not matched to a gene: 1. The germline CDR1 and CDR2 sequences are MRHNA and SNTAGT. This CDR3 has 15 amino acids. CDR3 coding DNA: TGTGCCAGCAGTGTGGGACTAGCGGGGGGCTACGAGCAGTACTTC. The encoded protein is CASSVGLAGGYEQYF.

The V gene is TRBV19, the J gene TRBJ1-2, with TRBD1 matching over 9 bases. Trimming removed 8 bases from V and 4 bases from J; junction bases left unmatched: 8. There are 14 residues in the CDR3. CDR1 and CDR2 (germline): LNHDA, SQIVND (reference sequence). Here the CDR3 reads CASFYGTGIYGYTF. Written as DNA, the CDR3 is TGTGCCAGTTTCTACGGGACAGGGATCTATGGCTACACCTTC.